Listed below are T cell receptor beta chains from one sample, sequenced in a study of blood T cell repertoires in COVID-19. TCRdb keeps only in-frame clones here, not all; method: immunoSEQ multiplex PCR. Of about 100,000 clones in the sample, roughly 87% are singletons; the top ten hold about 6%. Sequenced sample: peripheral blood. The receptor set was obtained from an older woman with acute or convalescent COVID-19. The CDR3 runs from the conserved cysteine through the conserved F or W. Each record gives: clone size, V gene, D gene, J gene, CDR3 protein, CDR3 DNA. D genes are given only for firm matches. Not every row has a clone size; where given, it reads once, few, many or a size class.

.,TRBV5-1,TRBD2,TRBJ2-7,CASSGGLAGVYEQYF,TGCGCCAGCAGCGGGGGACTAGCGGGAGTCTACGAGCAGTACTTC
.,TRBV19,TRBD1,TRBJ1-3,CASSDPYKTTGGYGNTIYF,TGTGCCAGTAGTGACCCTTATAAGACGACAGGGGGCTACGGAAACACCATATATTTT
.,TRBV19,.,TRBJ1-1,CASSSGGMNTEAFF,TGTGCCAGTTCCTCGGGGGGCATGAACACTGAAGCTTTCTTT
.,TRBV19,TRBD1,TRBJ1-1,CASSIQGGRAEAFF,TGTGCCAGTAGTATACAGGGGGGCCGAGCTGAAGCTTTCTTT
.,TRBV9,TRBD2,TRBJ2-3,CASSYSVGGRSSTDTQYF,TGTGCCAGCAGCTATAGCGTGGGAGGGCGATCTAGCACAGATACGCAGTATTTT
.,TRBV9,.,TRBJ2-7,CASSVAGGLSYEQYF,TGTGCCAGCAGCGTAGCGGGGGGCCTCTCCTACGAGCAGTACTTC
.,TRBV9,TRBD2,TRBJ2-5,CASSPGGLAGVETQYF,TGTGCCAGCAGCCCAGGGGGACTAGCGGGAGTAGAGACCCAGTACTTC
few,TRBV3-1/TRBV3-2,.,TRBJ1-5,CASSQEGGSNQPQHF,TGTGCCAGCAGCCAAGAGGGAGGGAGCAATCAGCCCCAGCATTTT
.,TRBV6-5,TRBD1,TRBJ1-1,CASSYRWTGKESEAFF,TGTGCCAGCAGTTACCGTTGGACAGGGAAGGAGAGTGAAGCTTTCTTT
.,TRBV2,TRBD2,TRBJ2-1,CASSDLAGGWNEQFF,TGTGCCAGCAGTGATCTAGCGGGAGGATGGAATGAGCAGTTCTTC
.,TRBV30,.,TRBJ2-7,CAWNRPSSYEQYF,TGTGCCTGGAACCGTCCTAGCTCCTACGAGCAGTACTTC
.,TRBV7-8,.,TRBJ1-6,CASSLAQRYSPLHF,TGTGCCAGCAGCTTAGCACAGAGATATTCACCCCTCCACTTT
.,TRBV5-1,TRBD1,TRBJ1-1,CASSWGDRPNTEAFF,TGCGCCAGCAGCTGGGGGGACAGGCCAAACACTGAAGCTTTCTTT
.,TRBV28,TRBD1,TRBJ2-5,CASRTGLQETQYF,TGTGCCAGTAGGACAGGGCTTCAAGAGACCCAGTACTTC
few,TRBV3-1/TRBV3-2,TRBD1,TRBJ1-5,CASSQGGTGNQPQHF,TGTGCCAGCAGCCAAGGTGGGACAGGGAATCAGCCCCAGCATTTT
once,TRBV5-4,TRBD1,TRBJ2-3,CASSLGSTGGFDTQYF,TGTGCCAGCAGCTTGGGGTCGACAGGGGGCTTCGATACGCAGTATTTT
.,TRBV6-5,TRBD2,TRBJ2-7,CASSYSGRANDEQYF,TGTGCCAGCAGTTACTCTGGGAGGGCAAATGACGAGCAGTACTTC
.,TRBV9,TRBD1,TRBJ1-2,CASSPGQGGVYGYTF,TGTGCCAGCAGCCCCGGACAGGGAGGGGTCTATGGCTACACCTTC
.,TRBV7-8,TRBD1,TRBJ2-1,CASSLGTGNEQFF,TGTGCCAGCAGCTTAGGGACAGGCAATGAGCAGTTCTTC
.,TRBV5-4,.,TRBJ2-5,CASSNDGEVQETQYF,TGTGCCAGCAGCAATGACGGGGAAGTCCAAGAGACCCAGTACTTC
few,TRBV19,TRBD2,TRBJ2-1,CASNRGTSGRFNEQFF,TGTGCCAGTAACCGAGGGACTAGCGGGAGGTTCAATGAGCAGTTCTTC
.,TRBV9,TRBD1,TRBJ1-3,CASSVEQGASHSGNTIYF,TGTGCCAGCAGCGTAGAGCAGGGGGCTTCTCACTCTGGAAACACCATATATTTT
.,TRBV18,.,TRBJ2-3,CASSPDFQRSTDTQYF,TGTGCCAGCTCACCAGACTTCCAAAGGAGCACAGATACGCAGTATTTT
.,TRBV6-5,.,TRBJ2-3,CASTGGRTTDTQYF,TGTGCCAGCACCGGAGGACGGACCACAGATACGCAGTATTTT
.,TRBV12-1,.,TRBJ1-5,CASSIHRDRRKVGQPQHF,TGTGCCAGCAGCATCCACCGGGACAGGCGTAAAGTGGGGCAGCCCCAGCATTTT
.,TRBV12-5,TRBD1,TRBJ1-1,CASGKRDTQGVAFF,TGTGCTAGTGGTAAACGGGACACCCAGGGGGTGGCTTTCTTT
few,TRBV5-1,.,TRBJ2-3,CASTGPGADTQYF,TGCGCCAGCACAGGGCCGGGGGCAGATACGCAGTATTTT
.,TRBV6-5,.,TRBJ1-5,CASRRSGSGQPQHF,TGTGCCAGCAGACGATCAGGGTCAGGACAGCCCCAGCATTTT
once,TRBV6-1,.,TRBJ1-2,CASSEVSVDGYTF,TGTGCCAGCAGTGAAGTGTCAGTCGATGGCTACACCTTC
.,TRBV11-3,TRBD2,TRBJ2-1,CASTTSGPSYNEQFF,TGTGCCAGCACGACTAGCGGTCCTTCCTACAATGAGCAGTTCTTC
.,TRBV6-5,TRBD2,TRBJ2-7,CASSYSKREGLVPQYF,TGTGCCAGCAGTTACTCGAAGCGGGAGGGCCTTGTTCCGCAGTACTTC